This T cell receptor (beta chain) was sequenced during a study of blood T cells in healthy people across ages. Study-wide results and limits: Donor CMV status was unknown, possibly confounding expanded clonotype changes. From one million sequenced T cells, diversity estimates were lower bounds.

In regard to this clonotype: Antigen unknown.

A J-beta primer mix and a sample-barcoded 5' primer were used in a second PCR of about 7 to 12 cycles. Template switching added a 12-random-nucleotide identifier to every cDNA molecule. TCRdb ran MiXCR on the 5' RACE reads and lists one entry per CDR3 protein. The sample holds about 1,000,000 distinct CDR3 sequences, 35% to 50% seen once. This CDR3 has 12 amino acids. J lost 9 bases, V lost 7 bases, and 5 bases had no gene match. Per germline, CDR1 SQVTM and CDR2 ANQGSEA. Sequencing was performed on blood. This chain links TRBV29-1 with TRBJ2-1, with 11 bases aligning to TRBD1. The sequence was collected from an older woman in good health. Here the CDR3 DNA reads TGCAGCGGGACAGGGGGCCCGGGTGAGCAGTTCTTC. Its translation is CSGTGGPGEQFF.